Included here is one T cell receptor beta chain sequence, with context. The antigen is not known. The data are from a study of OX40 agonist ivuxolimab in advanced cancers. The study, taken as a whole, reports: The authors also found low normalized T-cell clonal expansion in some nonresponders. Clonal expansion by week 6 occurred in CD4+ and CD8+ blood T cells (at 0.1 to 3.0 mg/kg).

The data were produced by immunoSEQ multiplex PCR, yet TCRdb's version contains in-frame clones alone and is incomplete. This table has some 110,000 clones, about nine tenths appearing once. The sequences come from CD4+ or CD8+ T cells sorted from blood, collected in a trial of the OX40 agonist ivuxolimab. The clonotype was recovered from an adult with an advanced solid tumor such as melanoma, head and neck, liver or kidney cancer.

The CDR3 protein is CASITGSREWSPLHF. The CDR3 nucleotides read TGTGCCAGCATAACAGGATCGCGGGAATGGTCACCCCTCCACTTT. The chain joins TRBV28 to TRBJ1-6, with D perhaps matching TRBD1 (5 bases). CDR3 length: 15 residues. Trimming left V 7 bases short and J 10 bases short, with 20 bases between. The V gene's germline CDR1 is MDHEN and CDR2 SYDVKM. The variable domain in full, with the rest retrieved from reference TRBV28 and TRBJ1-6, is DVKVTQSSRYLVKRTGEKVFLECVQDMDHENMFWYRQDPGLGLRLIYFSYDVKMKEKGDIPEGYSVSREKKERFSLILESASTNQTSMYLCASITGSREWSPLHFGNGTRLTVT.